The 27 T cell receptor beta chains in this list originate from one sample, sequenced in a study of cytomegalovirus exposure and HLA in healthy donors. The PCR used 60 Vbeta and 13 Jbeta primers. Assay used: immunoSEQ multiplex PCR; TCRdb lists only in-frame clones, some missing. The sample holds 150,000 or so clones, around 79% seen once. Material for sequencing was PBMCs. The source is a man between 35 and 55 years old in good health and CMV-seropositive.

V gene TRBV19 combines with J gene TRBJ1-1; D not resolved. V was pared by 3 bases and J by 6 bases, with 14 bases between. This CDR3 region has 14 residues. Germline assignment: CDR1 LNHDA and CDR2 SQIVND (reference sequence). The CDR3 reads CASSINYEGAEAFF. CDR3 nucleotides: TGTGCCAGTAGTATTAATTATGAGGGAGCTGAAGCTTTCTTT.

The V gene is TRBV11-2, the J gene TRBJ2-1; 9 bases align to TRBD1. Germline V gene lookup returns CDR1 SGHAT and CDR2 FQNNGV. CDR3 length: 15 amino acids. V dropped 6 bases and J dropped 1; count of bases not matched to a gene: 4. CDR3 in amino acids: CASRLGTGSYNEQFF. DNA for the CDR3: TGTGCCAGCAGACTAGGGACAGGGTCCTACAATGAGCAGTTCTTC.

The rearrangement links TRBV7-6 to TRBJ2-3; 11 bases align to TRBD2. J was trimmed by 0 bases and V by 1 base; bases with no gene match: 0. Per the germline V gene, CDR1 is SGHVS and CDR2 is FNYEAQ. The CDR3 covers 16 residues. CDR3 region: CASSLGTSGSTDTQYF. The CDR3 nucleotides are TGTGCCAGCAGCTTAGGGACTAGCGGGAGCACAGATACGCAGTATTTT.

This sequence joins TRBV4-1 and TRBJ2-1, with 10 bases that match TRBD2. This CDR3 contains 16 residues. Germline V lookup: CDR1 MGHRA, CDR2 YSYEKL. V lost 0 bases and J lost 7; bases outside the gene matches: 6. The CDR3 DNA is TGCGCCAGCAGCCAAGAGAAGTCTAGCGGGAGTAATGAGCAGTTCTTC. Encoded protein: CASSQEKSSGSNEQFF.

A word on this clone: The junction differs from germline at one of its ends, possibly a read error. This sequence joins TRBV7-9 and TRBJ2-7, with 9 bases fitting TRBD2. CDR3 size: 16 residues. Germline CDR1 and CDR2: SEHNR and FQNEAQ (reference sequence). CDR3 sequence reads: CSSSPIAGEYSYEQYF. The CDR3 region has the DNA TGTTCCAGCAGCCCTATAGCGGGAGAATATTCCTACGAGCAGTACTTC.

V is TRBV6-4 and J is TRBJ2-3, with D hard to call. There are 14 residues in the CDR3. V was trimmed by 1 base and J by 7 bases, leaving 12 bases between them. Germline-derived CDR1 and CDR2 are MRHNA and SNTAGT. For the CDR3, the DNA is TGTGCCAGCAGTGACTTCCTAACAGACAATACGCAGTATTTT. Protein: CASSDFLTDNTQYF.

This chain uses TRBV19 with TRBJ2-1; the match to TRBD2 covers 9 bases. The CDR3 sequence is 14 residues long. V dropped 7 bases and J dropped 4; count of bases not matched to a gene: 5. Germline V CDR1 and CDR2: LNHDA, SQIVND (reference sequence). The DNA for the CDR3 is TGTGCCAGTACCTTAGCGGGAGAGTACAATGAGCAGTTCTTC. Residues: CASTLAGEYNEQFF.

This chain joins TRBV30 and TRBJ1-2, with a tentative D call TRBD1 (6 bases). From germline, CDR1 is GTSNPN and CDR2 SVGIG (reference sequence). With 3 bases removed from V and 0 bases from J, the gap between germline ends came to 8 bases. The CDR3 length is 13 residues. The CDR3 bases are TGTGCCTGGAGGACAGGCTCTAACTATGGCTACACCTTC. Residues: CAWRTGSNYGYTF. Full variable domain (missing parts from reference TRBV30 and TRBJ1-2): SQTIHQWPATLVQPVGSPLSLECTVEGTSNPNLYWYRQAAGRGLQLLFYSVGIGQISSEVPQNLSASRPQDRQFILSSKKLLLSDSGFYLCAWRTGSNYGYTFGSGTRLTVV.

The CDR3, as DNA: TGTGCCAGCAGCAAGGACAGTCACTCTGGAAACACCATATATTTT. It translates to CASSKDSHSGNTIYF. V usage is TRBV5-4 and J usage is TRBJ1-3; possibly TRBD1 for D (6 bases). The CDR3 is 15 amino acids. The V gene lost 4 bases and the J gene lost 0 bases, with 11 bases spanning the gap. Germline V gives CDR1 SGHNT, CDR2 YYREEE (reference sequence).

This chain uses TRBV5-6 with TRBJ1-1, with D uncertain. This CDR3 has 14 amino acids. The germline CDR1 and CDR2 sequences are SGHDT and YYEEEE. V lost 1 base and J 5 bases, leaving 12 bases between the germline ends. In DNA, the CDR3 is TGTGCCAGCAGCTTGATCCGGGTGCGGACTGAAGCTTTCTTT. Translated, it gives CASSLIRVRTEAFF.

The CDR3 bases are TGTGCCAGCAGCCGGGGGTCTAGCGGAACCTACGAGCAGTACTTC. It specifies CASSRGSSGTYEQYF. The chain couples TRBV28 to TRBJ2-7, with TRBD2 matching 7 bases. The J segment lost 2 bases and the V segment lost 6 bases, leaving 10 bases of the junction unmatched. The CDR3 contains 15 residues. The V gene's germline CDR1 is MDHEN and CDR2 SYDVKM.

Only one count was recorded for this clone. This sequence joins TRBV11-3 and TRBJ2-2, with no clear D. V dropped 3 bases and J dropped 8 bases, with 7 bases sitting between them. The CDR3 has 12 residues. Germline V gene data show CDR1 as SGHNT and CDR2 as YENEEA. CDR3 nucleotides: TGTGCCAGCAGCTTGGGCGAGGGGGAGCTGTTTTTT. Encoded protein: CASSLGEGELFF.

V gene TRBV7-2 combines with J gene TRBJ2-2; D not resolved. The CDR3 extends over 14 amino acids. Germline V CDR1 and CDR2: SGHTA, FQGNSA. V lost 1 base and J lost 3, with 6 bases in between. DNA for the CDR3: TGTGCCAGCAGCTTAGACTACCACACCGGGGAGCTGTTTTTT. As protein: CASSLDYHTGELFF.

The chain couples TRBV27 to TRBJ1-1; TRBD1 aligns across 7 bases. Germline CDR1 MNHEY, CDR2 SMNVEV (reference sequence). The V segment lost 0 bases and the J segment 5 bases; nucleotides outside the gene matches: 3. There are 14 residues in the CDR3. CDR3: CASSLSDRLTEAFF. The CDR3 region has the DNA TGTGCCAGCAGTTTATCGGACAGGCTGACTGAAGCTTTCTTT.

In its sample, this clone ranks as medium-sized. The chain recombines TRBV10-2 with TRBJ2-2; D is unresolved. Trimming took off 3 bases at V and 6 bases at J, with 14 bases between the two ends. Germline V gene sequence: CDR1 WSHSY, CDR2 SAAADI. The CDR3 spans 15 residues. The CDR3 bases are TGCGCCAGCAGTGAACCCGGAACCGGGTCCGGGGAGCTGTTTTTT. Translated: CASSEPGTGSGELFF.

The chain has TRBV5-4 and TRBJ2-7; weak D call: TRBD1 (6 bases). Between the trimmed V and J ends, which lost 1 base and 1 base, there was a span of 9 bases. The CDR3 is 14 amino acids. Germline loops: CDR1 SGHNT, CDR2 YYREEE (reference sequence). CDR3 amino acids: CASSLFTGSYEQYF. CDR3 DNA: TGTGCCAGCAGCTTGTTCACAGGGTCCTACGAGCAGTACTTC.

The gene calls are TRBV6-1 and TRBJ1-3; perhaps TRBD1 as D (5 bases). This CDR3 is built from 15 residues. V lost 1 base to trimming and J lost 5 bases, with 12 bases between them. CDR1 and CDR2 (germline): MNHNS, SASEGT. The CDR3 sequence: CASSEGPGPRNTIYF. The CDR3 DNA follows: TGTGCCAGCAGTGAAGGGCCAGGGCCGCGAAACACCATATATTTT.

This sequence joins TRBV5-1 and TRBJ2-7, with 12 nucleotides matching TRBD2. The length of the CDR3 is 17 residues. Germline V gene data show CDR1 as SGHRS and CDR2 as YFSETQ. Trimming removed 4 bases from V and 3 bases from J; junction bases left unmatched: 11. This CDR3 reads CASSPPGTSGRIYEQYF. The CDR3 coding sequence is TGCGCCAGCAGCCCCCCAGGAACTAGCGGGAGGATCTACGAGCAGTACTTC.

This clone was counted only a few times. The chain recombines TRBV28 with TRBJ2-1; 9 positions match TRBD1. V was clipped by 5 bases and J by 3 bases; unmatched bases: 8. The CDR3 length is 16 residues. Germline loops: CDR1 MDHEN, CDR2 SYDVKM. The CDR3 bases are TGTGCCAGCAGTCCGCGTGACAGGGGGAACTACAATGAGCAGTTCTTC. Its translation: CASSPRDRGNYNEQFF.

This chain uses TRBV6-1 with TRBJ1-1; 9 bases map to TRBD1. The CDR3 is made up of 14 amino acids. CDR1 and CDR2 from the germline V gene are MNHNS and SASEGT. V lost 2 bases to trimming and J lost 5 bases; unmatched junction nucleotides: 3. CDR3 in amino acids: CASSENRGRTEAFF. The CDR3 region has the DNA TGTGCCAGCAGTGAAAACAGGGGGCGAACTGAAGCTTTCTTT.

This clone was counted between two and nine times. The chain joins TRBV29-1 to TRBJ2-4; D may be TRBD2 (5 bases). This CDR3 contains 15 residues. Trimming left V 5 bases short and J 6 bases short, with 20 bases between. CDR1 is SQVTM, CDR2 ANQGSEA, per germline. CDR3 sequence reads: CSVLMYEGIGNIQYF. CDR3 DNA: TGCAGCGTTCTCATGTATGAGGGTATCGGAAACATTCAGTACTTC.

This chain connects TRBV5-4 to TRBJ2-3; 9 bases are shared with TRBD2. The junction had 4 bases not matched to a gene; V was cut back by 1 base and J by 4 bases. Germline CDR1 reads SGHNT; CDR2 reads YYREEE (reference sequence). This CDR3 comprises 15 residues. The CDR3 protein is CASSLIAGGADTQYF. The CDR3, as DNA: TGTGCCAGCAGCTTGATCGCGGGAGGGGCAGATACGCAGTATTTT.

This chain joins TRBV28 and TRBJ1-1, with a weak D call TRBD1 (5 bases). The germline gives CDR1 MDHEN, CDR2 SYDVKM. V was clipped by 7 bases and J by 0 bases, with 15 bases between them. This CDR3 comprises 15 residues. The CDR3 coding sequence is TGTGCCAGCACCCCACGGGAGGGGTTGAACACTGAAGCTTTCTTT. Protein product: CASTPREGLNTEAFF.

This rearrangement joins TRBV5-5 to TRBJ1-2; D is perhaps TRBD1 (6 bases). V lost 1 base to trimming and J lost 2 bases, with 15 bases between them. The CDR3 extends over 16 amino acids. Germline values: CDR1 SGHKS, CDR2 YYEKEE (reference sequence). The CDR3: CASSLYLGAPNYGYTF. The CDR3 nucleotides are TGTGCCAGCAGCTTGTATTTGGGGGCGCCAAACTATGGCTACACCTTC.

With regard to this clone: Other DNA sequences in this sample translate to the same CDR3. The chain uses TRBV30 and TRBJ2-2; no definite D call. V lost 0 bases and J lost 6, with 5 bases in between. Germline V gives CDR1 GTSNPN, CDR2 SVGIG (reference sequence). The CDR3 has 12 residues. CDR3 in DNA: TGTGCCTGGAGTGTACGGGCCGGGGAGCTGTTTTTT. This translates into CAWSVRAGELFF.

The chain employs TRBV7-3 and TRBJ2-3, with 9 bases matching TRBD1. Losses at the gene ends were 4 bases for V and 1 base for J; bases not matched to a gene: 6. The CDR3 totals 16 residues. CDR1 is SGHTA and CDR2 is FQGTGA in the germline V gene. In nucleotides, the CDR3 is TGTGCCAGCAGCTGGACAGGGGTAGGTGGCACAGATACGCAGTATTTT. Protein product: CASSWTGVGGTDTQYF.

The chain has TRBV7-9 and TRBJ2-5; 8 bases fit TRBD1. Germline CDR1 is SEHNR and CDR2 is FQNEAQ (reference sequence). J was trimmed by 2 bases and V by 0 bases; bases with no gene match: 5. This CDR3 is 16 amino acids long. CDR3 region: CASSLANQGAQETQYF. CDR3 sequence (DNA): TGTGCCAGCAGCTTAGCGAACCAGGGGGCGCAAGAGACCCAGTACTTC.